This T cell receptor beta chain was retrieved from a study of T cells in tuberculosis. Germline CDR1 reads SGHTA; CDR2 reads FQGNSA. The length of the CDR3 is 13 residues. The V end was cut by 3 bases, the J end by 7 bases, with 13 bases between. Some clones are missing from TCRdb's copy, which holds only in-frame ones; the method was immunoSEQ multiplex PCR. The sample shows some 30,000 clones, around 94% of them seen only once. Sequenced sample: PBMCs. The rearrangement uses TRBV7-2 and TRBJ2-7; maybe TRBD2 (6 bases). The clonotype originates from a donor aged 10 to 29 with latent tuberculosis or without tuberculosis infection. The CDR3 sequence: CASSFSGRSEQYF. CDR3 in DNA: TGTGCCAGCAGCTTTAGCGGCCGTAGTGAGCAGTACTTC.